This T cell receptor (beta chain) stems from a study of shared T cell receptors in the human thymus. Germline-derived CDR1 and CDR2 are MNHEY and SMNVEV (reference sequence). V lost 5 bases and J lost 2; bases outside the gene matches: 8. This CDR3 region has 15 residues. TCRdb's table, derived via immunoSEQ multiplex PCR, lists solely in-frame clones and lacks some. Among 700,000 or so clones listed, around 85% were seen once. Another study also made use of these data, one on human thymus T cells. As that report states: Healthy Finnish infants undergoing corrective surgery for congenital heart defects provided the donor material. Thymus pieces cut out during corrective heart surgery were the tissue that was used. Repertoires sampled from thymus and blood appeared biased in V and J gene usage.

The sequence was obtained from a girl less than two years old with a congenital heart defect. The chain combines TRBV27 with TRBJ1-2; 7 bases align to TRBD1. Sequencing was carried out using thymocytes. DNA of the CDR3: TGTGCCAGCAGTCCATCGGGACAGAGAAACTATGGCTACACCTTC. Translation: CASSPSGQRNYGYTF.